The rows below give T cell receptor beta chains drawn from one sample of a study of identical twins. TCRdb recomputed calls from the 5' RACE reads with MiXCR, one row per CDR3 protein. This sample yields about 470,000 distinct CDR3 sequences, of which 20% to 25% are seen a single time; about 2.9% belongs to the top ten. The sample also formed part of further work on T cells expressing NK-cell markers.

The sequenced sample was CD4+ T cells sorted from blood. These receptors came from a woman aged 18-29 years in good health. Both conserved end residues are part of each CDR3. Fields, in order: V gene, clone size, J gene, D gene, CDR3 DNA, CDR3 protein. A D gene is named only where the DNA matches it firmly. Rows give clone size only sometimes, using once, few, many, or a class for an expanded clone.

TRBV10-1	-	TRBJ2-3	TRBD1	TGCGCCAGCAGTTTCCGACAGGGGGCTACAGATACGCAGTATTTT	CASSFRQGATDTQYF
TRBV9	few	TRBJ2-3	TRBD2	TGTGCCAGCAGCGTAAGTCTAGCGGGGGGAACTAGCACAGATACGCAGTATTTT	CASSVSLAGGTSTDTQYF
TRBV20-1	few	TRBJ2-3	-	TGCAGTGCTCCCGCGGGGGCCGACATCACAGATACGCAGTATTTT	CSAPAGADITDTQYF
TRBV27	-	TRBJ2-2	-	TGTGCCAGCAGCCCAGCGTATAGGACCGGGGAGCTGTTTTTT	CASSPAYRTGELFF
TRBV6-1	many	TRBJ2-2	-	TGTGCCAGCAGTGAATTCCCGCTCGGGGAGCTGTTTTTT	CASSEFPLGELFF
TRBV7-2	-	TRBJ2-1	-	TGTGCTGGGGGGCGGGAGCAGGCTTGGAATGAGCAGTTCTTC	CAGGREQAWNEQFF
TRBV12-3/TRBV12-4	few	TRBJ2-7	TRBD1	TGTGCCAGCAGTCCGATAGACAGGGATTGGGACACCGCCCTAGGCTACGAGCAGTACTTC	CASSPIDRDWDTALGYEQYF
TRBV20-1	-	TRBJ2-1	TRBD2	TGCAGTGCCCCTGGGACTAGCGGGGGGGCTGAGCAGTTCTTC	CSAPGTSGGAEQFF
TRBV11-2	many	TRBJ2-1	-	TGTGCCAGCAGCTTAGGGGACATTTCGAATGAGCAGTTCTTC	CASSLGDISNEQFF
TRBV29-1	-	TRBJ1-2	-	TGCAGCGTTGGTAGGACAGCCGATCCTGTCTTC	CSVGRTADPVF
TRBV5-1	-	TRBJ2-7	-	TGCGCCAGCAGCCCTGGGGCCGACACTAACTACGAGCAGTACTTC	CASSPGADTNYEQYF
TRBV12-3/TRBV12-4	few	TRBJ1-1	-	TGTGCCAGCAGTTTCTTGTCTTTGAACACTGAAGCTTTCTTT	CASSFLSLNTEAFF
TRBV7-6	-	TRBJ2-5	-	TGTGCCAGCAGCTTATCGGACGGGAAAGAGACCCAGTACTTC	CASSLSDGKETQYF
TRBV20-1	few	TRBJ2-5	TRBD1	TGCAGTTCTCAGGACAGGGGACGAGAGACCCAGTACTTC	CSSQDRGRETQYF
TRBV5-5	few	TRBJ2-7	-	TGTGCCAGCAGCCCTGGTTGGGGGAGCTGGAACGAGCAGTACTTC	CASSPGWGSWNEQYF
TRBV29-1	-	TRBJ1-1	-	TGCAGCGTTGTCGATAGAGGAGCTTTCTTT	CSVVDRGAFF
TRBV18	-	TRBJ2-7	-	TGTGCCAGCTCACCAACACAGGGCAACTACGAGCAGTACTTC	CASSPTQGNYEQYF
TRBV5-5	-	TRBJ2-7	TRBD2	TGTGCCAGCAGCTTGGCTTGGCTAGCGGGGGGAGAGCAGTACTTC	CASSLAWLAGGEQYF
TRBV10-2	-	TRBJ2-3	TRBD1	TGCGCCAGCAGAAACCGGGACAGGGCCACAGATACGCAGTATTTT	CASRNRDRATDTQYF
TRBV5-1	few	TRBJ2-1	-	TGCGCCAGCAGCTTGAGACACGACAATGAGCAGTTCTTC	CASSLRHDNEQFF
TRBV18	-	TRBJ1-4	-	TGTGCCAGCTCACCACAGGAGACCGGGGGACTGTTTTTT	CASSPQETGGLFF
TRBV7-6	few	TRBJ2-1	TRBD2	TGTGCCAGCAGCTTAGGGGCTAGCGGGACTGAGCAGTTCTTC	CASSLGASGTEQFF
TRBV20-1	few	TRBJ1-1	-	TGCAGTGCTAGAGATCCCAACACTGAAGCTTTCTTT	CSARDPNTEAFF
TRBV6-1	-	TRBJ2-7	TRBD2	TGTGCCAGCGGAGAGGCTAGCGGGGGGGCATTAATCTCCGAGCAGTACTTC	CASGEASGGALISEQYF
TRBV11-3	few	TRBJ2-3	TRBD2	TGTGCCAGCAGCTCGCACCTACTAGCGACAGATACGCAGTATTTT	CASSSHLLATDTQYF
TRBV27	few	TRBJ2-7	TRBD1	TGTGCCAGCAGTGTAAGGACAGGGTTTGGCTACGAGCAGTACTTC	CASSVRTGFGYEQYF
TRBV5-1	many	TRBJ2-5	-	TGCGCCAGCAGCTTGGCACAACCTCAAGAGACCCAGTACTTC	CASSLAQPQETQYF
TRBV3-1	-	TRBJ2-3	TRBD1	TGTGCCAGCGGAGACAGGGGCACAGATACGCAGTATTTT	CASGDRGTDTQYF
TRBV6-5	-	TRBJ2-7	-	TGTGCCAGCAGTTACTCTTCAGGGAACCACGAGCAGTACTTC	CASSYSSGNHEQYF
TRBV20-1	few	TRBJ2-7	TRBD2	TGCAGTGCGATACTAGCGGGGGGGCGCGAGCAGTACTTC	CSAILAGGREQYF
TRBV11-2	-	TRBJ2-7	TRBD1	TGTGCCAGCAGCTTGGGTACCGACAGGGTCACGGACGAGCAGTACTTC	CASSLGTDRVTDEQYF
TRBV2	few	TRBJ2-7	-	TGTGCCAGCAGTGCCGAGATGATTAGCTCCTACGAGCAGTACTTC	CASSAEMISSYEQYF
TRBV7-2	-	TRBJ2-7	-	TGTGCCAGCAGCCGGGAGACAGGCCGCGAGCAGTACTTC	CASSRETGREQYF
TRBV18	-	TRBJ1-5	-	TGTGCCAGCTCACCATTAGGTCGGGGGAATCAGCCCCAGCATTTT	CASSPLGRGNQPQHF
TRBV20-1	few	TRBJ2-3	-	TGCAGTGCTAGACCCAGGGGTTTGCGGGATGGGTATACGCAGTATTTT	CSARPRGLRDGYTQYF
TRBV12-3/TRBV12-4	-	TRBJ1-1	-	TGTGCCAGCAGCTGGGGGTATAGGAACACTGAAGCTTTCTTT	CASSWGYRNTEAFF
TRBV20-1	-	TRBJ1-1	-	TGCAGTGCTAGAGTCCAGCAGAACACTGAAGCTTTCTTT	CSARVQQNTEAFF
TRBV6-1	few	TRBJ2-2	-	TGTGCCAGCAAGGACAGACGACTCACCGGGGAGCTGTTTTTT	CASKDRRLTGELFF
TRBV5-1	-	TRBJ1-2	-	TGCGCCAGCAGCTTAAGTCACCTCTATGGCTACACCTTC	CASSLSHLYGYTF
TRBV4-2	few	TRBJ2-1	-	TGTGCCAGCAGCCTCCGGCGGGTCCCAAGGGTACGACGGGTGAGCTCCTACAATGAGCAGTTCTTC	CASSLRRVPRVRRVSSYNEQFF
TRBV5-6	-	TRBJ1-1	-	TGTGCCAGCAGCCCAAAATACAGGGCACCCATGAACACTGAAGCTTTCTTT	CASSPKYRAPMNTEAFF
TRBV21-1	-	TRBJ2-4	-	TGTGCCAGCAGCAAGTGGCGGGAGGGCCTAGGCATTCAGTACTTC	CASSKWREGLGIQYF
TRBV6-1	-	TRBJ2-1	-	TGTGCCAGCAGTCCCGGGGGCCCCTCCTACAATGAGCAGTTCTTC	CASSPGGPSYNEQFF
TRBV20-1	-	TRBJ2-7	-	TGCAGTGCTAGTAACGGCTACGAGCAGTACTTC	CSASNGYEQYF
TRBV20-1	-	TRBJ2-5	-	TGCAGTGCTAGAGATGGAGGACCGGAGGAGGGAGAGACCCAGTACTTC	CSARDGGPEEGETQYF